This T cell receptor beta chain was sequenced for a study of blood T cell repertoires in COVID-19. Study information: Some COVID-19 samples were acute and others convalescent; all came from the United States, Italy and Spain. The cDNA or gDNA used as material had been derived from T cells, B-cell-depleted T cells, or PBMCs.

Germline V gene lookup returns CDR1 LNHDA and CDR2 SQIVND (reference sequence). The CDR3 sequence is 11 residues long. Trimming cost V 4 bases and J 12 bases; bases outside gene matches: 3. Authors' methods: Amplification of reference gene primers provided the estimated nucleated cell counts. Clones were sequenced by immunoSEQ multiplex PCR, and TCRdb holds only the in-frame ones, with some missing. V and J calls and clone size follow that table, whereas D and trimming were derived from the DNA. This sample carries 60,000 to 70,000 clones, 86% of them seen once, and the ten largest clones take around 4.4%.

This chain joins TRBV19 and TRBJ1-1; 9 bases are shared with TRBD1. Material for sequencing was peripheral blood. The source of this sequence is a man aged 50-59 years with active COVID-19. The CDR3 sequence is CASSRGQGTFF. As DNA, the CDR3 is TGTGCCAGTAGTAGGGGACAGGGAACTTTCTTT.